The source of this T cell receptor (beta chain) is a study of breast tumors, draining lymph nodes, adjacent tissues. TCRdb passed the multiplex PCR reads through MiXCR, listing each CDR3 protein once. The data show about 100,000 distinct CDR3 sequences, with around 20% seen just once and roughly 1.2% held by the top ten. A note on this clonotype: Its target is not known.

Trimming left V 4 bases short and J 5 bases short, with 17 bases between. The length of the CDR3 is 15 residues. The V gene's germline CDR1 is MNHEY and CDR2 SVGAGI. Notes on the study in general: The data were judged consistent with most tumor T cells coming from lymph node and expanding in tumor. Tumors had less TCR diversity than lymph nodes, more than nontumor tissue. Data only fit, rather than demonstrated, lymph node origin of most tumor T cells.

Breast cancer patients provided tissue from their axillary draining lymph nodes. Sequenced material: axillary lymph node tissue. This TCR came from a female donor with breast cancer. Some clones in this sample may be carry-over from other donors' samples. The chain combines TRBV6-5 with TRBJ1-2; TRBD1 is a possible D gene (6 bases). The CDR3 spells CASSFQAGEWYGYTF. In nucleotides, the CDR3 is TGTGCCAGCAGTTTTCAGGCAGGGGAATGGTATGGCTACACCTTC.